This section outlines one T cell receptor beta chain sequence together with its context. The antigen remains unidentified. The record originates from a study of cytomegalovirus exposure and HLA in healthy donors. Background on the study: HLA-typed donors were the source of about 85 million unique TCRs, which an early data release held.

Primers included in the PCR were 60 Vbeta and 13 Jbeta primers. Assay: immunoSEQ multiplex PCR; the TCRdb copy retains only in-frame clones and omits some. The sample comprises some 180,000 clones, 70% to 85% of which are singletons, and around 1.2% rests with the top ten. Study observations and caveats: Other equally common chains were less clonally expanded than HLA-associated TCR beta chains, a later analysis showed. One later analysis reportedly identified an Asian-associated ancestry cluster that showed fewer N-insertions than the roughly 600-donor mean. Being productive about 90% or about 30% of the time was typical of most TCR beta V segments in an earlier analysis.

CDR1 and CDR2 (germline): SNHLY, FYNNEI. Trimming shortened V by 9 bases and J by 5 bases, and 16 bases separated the two germline ends. There are 14 residues in the CDR3. The clonotype comes from a girl aged 2-15 years in good health and CMV-seropositive. Sequenced: PBMCs. The chain has TRBV2 and TRBJ1-4; D possibly corresponds to TRBD1 (5 bases). The CDR3 DNA reads as TGTGCCAGTTATCCCACAGGTTTAAATGAAAAACTGTTTTTT. It yields the protein CASYPTGLNEKLFF.